The next 29 T cell receptor beta chains were all read from a single sample in a study of brain T cells in children with intractable seizures. Data came from immunoSEQ multiplex PCR; TCRdb stores just in-frame clones and leaves some out. The data hold over 7,000 clones, with over 65% observed a single time. Surgery cases with the highest brain T cell transcript signatures were chosen for sequencing. The sequenced sample was resected brain tissue, obtained at surgery. These receptors originate from a girl aged 2 to 10 with tuberous sclerosis and intractable seizures.

This clone was seen more than once but under ten times. This rearrangement joins TRBV4-1 to TRBJ1-6, with a possible D match to TRBD1 (5 bases). Germline V lookup: CDR1 MGHRA, CDR2 YSYEKL. V lost 0 bases and J lost 15, with 12 bases in between. This CDR3 is 13 amino acids long. The CDR3 is CASSQEGGWGLHF. The CDR3 nucleotides are TGCGCCAGCAGCCAAGAGGGGGGGTGGGGCCTCCACTTT.

The CDR3 is CAIKHRGPSYEQYF. DNA for the CDR3: TGTGCCATCAAACACAGGGGGCCCTCCTACGAGCAGTACTTC. The chain employs TRBV10-3 and TRBJ2-7; 9 positions match TRBD1. The CDR3 extends over 14 amino acids. V lost 7 bases, J lost 0 bases, and 4 bases stayed unmatched. In germline, CDR1 is ENHRY, CDR2 SYGVKD.

The chain uses TRBV19 and TRBJ2-7; TRBD1 aligns across 9 bases. The CDR3 extends over 15 amino acids. After removal of 3 bases from V and 3 bases from J, the junction contained 6 bases not matched to a gene. Germline V gives CDR1 LNHDA, CDR2 SQIVND (reference sequence). Here the CDR3 reads CASSMKTGGSYEQYF. The CDR3 DNA sequence: TGTGCCAGTAGTATGAAAACAGGGGGCAGCTACGAGCAGTACTTC.

J is TRBJ1-1 and V is TRBV9; D gene ambiguous. Germline V CDR1 and CDR2: SGDLS, YYNGEE. This CDR3 is built from 13 residues. The V end was cut by 3 bases, the J end by 1 base, with 7 bases between. CDR3 region: CASSGVGNTEAFF. CDR3 bases: TGTGCCAGCAGCGGTGTAGGGAACACTGAAGCTTTCTTT.

The chain carries TRBV4-1 and TRBJ1-1; TRBD1 aligns across 7 bases. The V and J ends lost 1 base and 1 base, in that order; junction bases with no gene match: 9. The CDR3 is made up of 17 amino acids. In germline, CDR1 is MGHRA, CDR2 YSYEKL. CDR3 DNA sequence: TGCGCCAGCAGCCAAGTTACAGGACGGACAGGGAACACTGAAGCTTTCTTT. It translates to CASSQVTGRTGNTEAFF.

This clone was counted only a few times. This chain connects TRBV6-1 to TRBJ1-3; TRBD1 agrees at 7 bases. The CDR3 loop spans 16 amino acids. Germline V gene sequence: CDR1 MNHNS, CDR2 SASEGT. The V segment lost 2 bases and the J segment 1 base; nucleotides outside the gene matches: 5. The CDR3 DNA is TGTGCCAGCAGTGAATGGACAGGTAGTTCTGGAAACACCATATATTTT. Translated: CASSEWTGSSGNTIYF.

This chain connects TRBV20-1 to TRBJ2-7; the D gene is possibly TRBD1 (6 bases). Germline V CDR1 and CDR2: DFQATT, SNEGSKA (reference sequence). V lost 3 bases and J lost 2, with 17 bases in between. The CDR3 consists of 15 residues. CDR3: CSASPLDRPAYEQYV. CDR3 DNA: TGCAGTGCTAGTCCCCTCGACAGGCCAGCCTACGAGCAGTACGTC.

This clone is a singleton in its sample. The chain links TRBV19 to TRBJ1-2; 7 nucleotides match TRBD1. Per germline, CDR1 LNHDA and CDR2 SQIVND (reference sequence). Unmatched junction bases numbered 12, after V lost 7 bases and J lost 4 bases. The CDR3 has 15 amino acids. The CDR3 loop reads CASNSGQTALYGYTF. In nucleotides, the CDR3 is TGTGCCAGTAATTCGGGACAGACGGCCCTCTATGGCTACACCTTC.

This chain connects TRBV19 to TRBJ2-4; TRBD2 is a possible D gene (6 bases). The CDR3 length is 16 residues. Germline loops: CDR1 LNHDA, CDR2 SQIVND (reference sequence). V lost 4 bases and J lost 0, with 13 bases in between. CDR3 sequence: CASSTGTSIAKNIQYF. CDR3 DNA: TGTGCCAGTAGTACCGGGACTTCCATAGCCAAAAACATTCAGTACTTC.

The chain uses TRBV10-2 and TRBJ2-2; D is possibly TRBD2 (6 bases). CDR1 WSHSY and CDR2 SAAADI come from the germline V gene. The V and J ends lost 3 bases and 3 bases respectively, with 11 bases between them. The CDR3 contains 15 residues. As DNA, the CDR3 is TGCGCCAGCAGTGATTTGACTAGTCACACCGGGGAGCTGTTTTTT. This sequence encodes CASSDLTSHTGELFF.

This chain uses TRBV27 with TRBJ1-2, with TRBD1 matching 10 bases. J was trimmed by 5 bases and V by 5 bases; bases with no gene match: 20. The CDR3 covers 19 residues. CDR1 is MNHEY, CDR2 SMNVEV, per germline (reference sequence). In DNA form, the CDR3 reads TGTGCCAGCAGTACCGGGACAGGGGACCTACCTCTAACTATTTATGGCTACACCTTC. Protein: CASSTGTGDLPLTIYGYTF.

The chain recombines TRBV6-4 with TRBJ1-2, with TRBD1 as a possible D gene (5 bases). Germline CDR1 MRHNA, CDR2 SNTAGT. The CDR3 length is 15 residues. V gave up 3 bases and J gave up 1 base, with 12 bases separating them. CDR3 sequence (DNA): TGTGCCAGCAGTGAAATCCGGGACTTTAACTATGGCTACACCTTC. This codes for CASSEIRDFNYGYTF.

The CDR3 bases are TGTGCCAGCAGTCCCCGGACAGGGGTTCAGCCCCAGCATTTT. Its protein product is CASSPRTGVQPQHF. The V gene is TRBV28, the J gene TRBJ1-5; 9 positions match TRBD1. The CDR3 totals 14 residues. Germline-derived CDR1 and CDR2 are MDHEN and SYDVKM. The V and J ends lost 5 bases and 6 bases, in that order; junction bases with no gene match: 5.

This clone was detected only a few times. V is TRBV6-4 and J is TRBJ1-2; the D gene is possibly TRBD1 (6 bases). The CDR3 is 15 residues long. V was clipped by 6 bases and J by 2 bases, with 16 bases between them. Germline V gene lookup returns CDR1 MRHNA and CDR2 SNTAGT. The CDR3 DNA follows: TGTGCCAGCAGAACGGGACATTCGGCCAACTATGGCTACACCTTC. Translation gives CASRTGHSANYGYTF.

The chain uses TRBV9 and TRBJ1-4; no definite D call. The CDR3 runs to 13 residues. Trimming pared 1 base from V and 8 bases from J, leaving 9 bases between. CDR1 and CDR2 (germline): SGDLS, YYNGEE. Written as DNA, the CDR3 is TGTGCCAGCAGCGTACGGAGGGTCGAAAAACTGTTTTTT. Encoded protein: CASSVRRVEKLFF.

This chain links TRBV5-1 with TRBJ2-2; D is unresolved. V was clipped by 6 bases and J by 0 bases, with 6 bases between them. The CDR3 covers 13 residues. Germline-derived CDR1 and CDR2 are SGHRS and YFSETQ. For the CDR3, the DNA is TGCGCCAGCACTACATCGAACACCGGGGAGCTGTTTTTT. This encodes CASTTSNTGELFF.

CDR3 region: CASSLQTNNEQFF. The CDR3 DNA is TGTGCCAGCAGCTTGCAAACCAACAATGAGCAGTTCTTC. This chain connects TRBV7-2 to TRBJ2-1; no firm D call. Per the germline V gene, CDR1 is SGHTA and CDR2 is FQGNSA. CDR3 length: 13 amino acids. Trimming left V 3 bases short and J 5 bases short, with 8 bases between.

This clone turned up a few times. The rearrangement joins TRBV4-1 to TRBJ1-1, with D possibly being TRBD1 (6 bases). The CDR3 runs 15 residues. The ends were cut back, 0 bases at V and 1 base at J, with 9 bases in the middle. CDR1 and CDR2 (germline): MGHRA, YSYEKL. The CDR3 nucleotides are TGCGCCAGCAGCCAAGACCCACAGGGGAACACTGAAGCTTTCTTT. Translation gives CASSQDPQGNTEAFF.

On this clone: Other DNA sequences within the sample encode an identical CDR3. The chain couples TRBV15 to TRBJ2-2, with D perhaps matching TRBD2 (5 bases). The V and J ends lost 3 bases and 10 bases respectively, with 12 bases between them. Germline V gene lookup returns CDR1 LNHNV and CDR2 YYDKDF (reference sequence). CDR3 length: 13 residues. CDR3 sequence (DNA): TGTGCCACCAGCAGGTATACTAGTGAGGAGCTGTTTTTT. It is translated as CATSRYTSEELFF.

The chain couples TRBV6-5 to TRBJ1-1, with D tentatively TRBD1 (5 bases). The CDR3 is made up of 15 amino acids. V dropped 5 bases and J dropped 1 base, with 14 bases sitting between them. Germline loops: CDR1 MNHEY, CDR2 SVGAGI. CDR3 in amino acids: CASSIMRTRNTEAFF. The CDR3 DNA follows: TGTGCCAGCAGTATAATGAGGACACGGAACACTGAAGCTTTCTTT.

The V and J genes are TRBV25-1 and TRBJ2-1, with 11 positions matching TRBD2. The trim removed 4 bases at V and 4 bases at J, leaving 3 bases unmatched. This CDR3 is 15 amino acids long. Germline-derived CDR1 and CDR2 are MGHDK and SYGVNS. The CDR3 sequence: CASSAGTSGYNEQFF. Written as DNA, the CDR3 is TGTGCCAGCAGTGCCGGGACTAGCGGTTACAATGAGCAGTTCTTC.

This rearrangement joins TRBV30 to TRBJ2-5, with D unresolved. Germline CDR1 and CDR2: GTSNPN and SVGIG (reference sequence). CDR3 length: 14 amino acids. V was trimmed by 0 bases and J by 4 bases, leaving 12 bases between them. The chain's CDR3 is CAWSVGHAGETQYF. The CDR3, as DNA: TGTGCCTGGAGTGTCGGTCACGCTGGAGAGACCCAGTACTTC.

The V gene is TRBV5-8, the J gene TRBJ1-2, with 9 bases matching TRBD1. CDR1 and CDR2 from the germline V gene are SGHTS and YDEGEE. Losses at the gene ends were 1 base for V and 6 bases for J; bases not matched to a gene: 7. CDR3 length: 15 residues. CDR3 nucleotide sequence: TGTGCCAGCAGCTTGAAGGACAGGGGATTCGATGGCTACACCTTC. Amino acids: CASSLKDRGFDGYTF.

This clone has just a few counts. This rearrangement joins TRBV14 to TRBJ1-3; D is possibly TRBD1 (5 bases). The CDR3 sequence is 16 residues long. From germline, CDR1 is SGHDN and CDR2 FVKESK. Trimming left V 2 bases short and J 4 bases short, with 15 bases between. The CDR3 DNA follows: TGTGCCAGCAGCCAACTCGGGACCCACCTCGGAAACACCATATATTTT. Translating gives CASSQLGTHLGNTIYF.

This clone has a handful of counts. CDR3 sequence reads: CASSEWEQETQYF. CDR3 sequence (DNA): TGTGCCAGCAGTGAATGGGAACAAGAGACCCAGTACTTC. The J gene is TRBJ2-5, the V gene TRBV25-1, with D uncertain. Germline CDR1 and CDR2: MGHDK and SYGVNS. The ends were cut back, 1 base at V and 2 bases at J, with 5 bases in the middle. CDR3 length equals 13 residues.

V usage is TRBV9 and J usage is TRBJ2-1, with TRBD1 identical over 10 bases. The CDR3 contains 17 residues. Germline V gene data show CDR1 as SGDLS and CDR2 as YYNGEE. J was trimmed by 6 bases and V by 0 bases; bases with no gene match: 9. In DNA, the CDR3 is TGTGCCAGCAGCGTAGAAATCGGGACAGGGGAGGGCAATGAGCAGTTCTTC. Translating gives CASSVEIGTGEGNEQFF.

This clone showed up just a few times. This chain joins TRBV4-1 and TRBJ1-3; D may be TRBD1 (5 bases). CDR1 is MGHRA, CDR2 YSYEKL, per germline. Trimming shortened V by 3 bases and J by 0 bases, and 15 bases separated the two germline ends. The CDR3 has 17 residues. CDR3 loop: CASSQFGDFSSGNTIYF. The CDR3 bases are TGCGCCAGCAGCCAGTTCGGGGACTTCAGCTCTGGAAACACCATATATTTT.

DNA of the CDR3: TGTGCCAGCAGCCTGATGGGACAGATCAATACGCAGTATTTT. This codes for CASSLMGQINTQYF. This chain uses TRBV5-5 with TRBJ2-3, with TRBD1 matching 7 bases. The CDR3 is 14 amino acids. CDR1 SGHKS and CDR2 YYEKEE come from the germline V gene (reference sequence). V shed 4 bases, J shed 7 bases, and the junction held 9 bases outside the gene matches. The variable domain in full, completed from reference TRBV5-5 and TRBJ2-3, reads DAGVTQSPTHLIKTRGQQVTLRCSPISGHKSVSWYQQVLGQGPQFIFQYYEKEERGRGNFPDRFSARQFPNYSSELNVNALLLGDSALYLCASSLMGQINTQYFGPGTRLTVL.

The sample holds a few counts of this clone. The V gene is TRBV5-4, the J gene TRBJ2-3; TRBD2 agrees at 14 bases. The CDR3 has 17 residues. CDR1 and CDR2 (germline): SGHNT, YYREEE (reference sequence). V was clipped by 4 bases and J by 2 bases; unmatched bases: 6. DNA for the CDR3: TGTGCCAGCAGCCTTGGGACTAGCGGGGGAATCACAGATACGCAGTATTTT. It is translated as CASSLGTSGGITDTQYF.